The 24 T cell receptor beta chains listed next were all sequenced from one sample in a study of blood T cells in healthy people across ages. Next came a second PCR, run for about 6 to 11 cycles, which used a sample-barcoded 5' primer along with a J-beta primer mix. TCRdb independently ran MiXCR on the 5' RACE reads; one entry per CDR3 protein. The table has hundreds of thousands of distinct CDR3 sequences, roughly 21% seen once; the top ten hold approximately 3.7%. The sequencing sample was made of blood. The origin of the receptors is a man in his sixties or seventies in good health.

This clonotype was seen a few times. CDR3 sequence: CASSLGLAGPSSYEQYF. The CDR3 DNA follows: TGTGCCAGCAGCTTAGGACTAGCGGGTCCGAGCTCCTACGAGCAGTACTTC. V and J are TRBV7-9 and TRBJ2-7; 10 bases match TRBD2. This CDR3 contains 17 residues. Germline V gene data show CDR1 as SEHNR and CDR2 as FQNEAQ (reference sequence). After removal of 1 base from V and 0 bases from J, the junction contained 6 bases not matched to a gene.

This clonotype was seen a few times. J is TRBJ2-3 and V is TRBV20-1; 14 bases map to TRBD2. CDR1 and CDR2 (germline): DFQATT, SNEGSKA (reference sequence). This CDR3 comprises 14 residues. V dropped 6 bases and J dropped 10; count of bases not matched to a gene: 9. The CDR3 DNA reads TGCAGTGCCCGAGGACTAGCGGGAGGTAGTTCGCAGTATTTT. Amino acids: CSARGLAGGSSQYF.

The sample holds many counts of this clonotype. This chain links TRBV6-2 or TRBV6-3 with TRBJ2-1; tentative D call: TRBD1 (5 bases). V dropped 4 bases and J dropped 0 bases, with 10 bases sitting between them. The length of the CDR3 is 15 residues. The germline gives CDR1 MNHEY, CDR2 SVGEGT. Here the CDR3 DNA reads TGTGCCAGCAGTTGGGGCGGCGGCTCCTACAATGAGCAGTTCTTC. Amino acid sequence: CASSWGGGSYNEQFF.

This clonotype was recorded a few times. The chain combines TRBV7-9 with TRBJ2-5; TRBD1 matches 9 bases. V shed 5 bases, J shed 1 base, and the junction held 5 bases outside the gene matches. This CDR3 comprises 15 residues. Looked up from germline, CDR1 is SEHNR and CDR2 is FQNEAQ (reference sequence). The CDR3 is CASSPGTGPQETQYF. The DNA of the CDR3 is TGTGCCAGCAGCCCCGGGACAGGGCCCCAAGAGACCCAGTACTTC.

The rearrangement joins TRBV20-1 to TRBJ2-1; 7 bases fit TRBD2. CDR1 is DFQATT, CDR2 SNEGSKA, per germline (reference sequence). V gave up 5 bases and J gave up 8 bases; unmatched junction bases: 15. The CDR3 has 15 residues. CDR3 DNA sequence: TGCAGTGCTCCCCGGGGAGGGTCTCGTTTCGATGAGCAGTTCTTC. This gives the protein CSAPRGGSRFDEQFF.

The chain combines TRBV5-5 with TRBJ2-1; 7 bases are a match to TRBD1. Germline V lookup: CDR1 SGHKS, CDR2 YYEKEE (reference sequence). The V gene end was trimmed by 4 bases and the J gene end by 7 bases; junction bases not matched to a gene: 8. This CDR3 is 14 amino acids long. This CDR3 is CASSPSDRANEQFF. CDR3 DNA sequence: TGTGCCAGCAGCCCGAGCGACAGGGCAAATGAGCAGTTCTTC.

The rearrangement uses TRBV6-2 or TRBV6-3 and TRBJ2-7; D not resolved. Germline CDR1 MNHEY, CDR2 SVGEGT. Trimming cost V 7 bases and J 3 bases, with 10 bases left between them. There are 12 residues in the CDR3. CDR3 loop: CASTNAIYEQYF. CDR3 bases: TGTGCCAGCACCAACGCCATCTACGAGCAGTACTTC.

V and J are TRBV20-1 and TRBJ2-1; D is undetermined. The last part of the DNA fits TRBJ2-7 better; the J call may be wrong. This CDR3 contains 13 residues. The germline V gene has CDR1 DFQATT and CDR2 SNEGSKA (reference sequence). The CDR3 coding sequence is TGCAGTGCCCCCGGTGTTGGTGGGGACGAGCAGTACTTC. It translates to CSAPGVGGDEQYF.

The V call is TRBV7-9, the J call TRBJ2-5, with D possibly being TRBD1 (5 bases). Looked up from germline, CDR1 is SEHNR and CDR2 is FQNEAQ (reference sequence). Between the trimmed V and J ends, which lost 4 bases and 7 bases, there was a span of 7 bases. CDR3 length: 11 amino acids. DNA of the CDR3: TGTGCCAGCAGCTCCCAGGGGACCCAGTACTTC. Translated, it gives CASSSQGTQYF.

This clonotype was observed a few times. The V and J genes are TRBV12-3 or TRBV12-4 and TRBJ2-2; D ambiguous. The length of the CDR3 is 15 residues. V was cut by 5 bases and J by 0 bases, with 10 bases left in between. The CDR3 is CASSPLGPNTGELFF. Written as DNA, the CDR3 is TGTGCCAGCAGTCCCCTGGGCCCGAACACCGGGGAGCTGTTTTTT.

A few counts support this clonotype. A junction boundary mismatches the germline segment, possibly from a read error. The chain uses TRBV27 and TRBJ1-4; possible D gene TRBD1, 5 bases. This CDR3 has 14 residues. Germline V gene data show CDR1 as MNHEY and CDR2 as SMNVEV (reference sequence). The CDR3 nucleotides read TGTGCCGGCAGTTTATCAGGGCCTGATGAAAAACTGTTTTTT. Encoded protein: CAGSLSGPDEKLFF. The full variable domain, with the rest looked up from reference TRBV27 and TRBJ1-4, is EAQVTQNPRYLITVTGKKLTVTCSQNMNHEYMSWYRQDPGLGLRQIYYSMNVEVTDKGDVPEGYKVSRKEKRNFPLILESPSPNQTSLYFCAGSLSGPDEKLFFGSGTQLSVL.

This clonotype was found once. The missing conserved phenylalanine or tryptophan at the end of this CDR3 makes a read error likely. This chain uses TRBV5-1 with TRBJ2-3, with D perhaps TRBD1 or TRBD2 (6 bases each). The ends were cut back, 2 bases at V and 2 bases at J, with 12 bases in the middle. Germline V gene lookup returns CDR1 SGHRS and CDR2 YFSETQ. The CDR3 has 15 residues. This chain's CDR3 is CASSFGGTTTDTQYC. In DNA, the CDR3 is TGCGCCAGCAGCTTCGGGGGCACCACCACAGATACGCAGTATTGT.

This clonotype has only a few counts. The rearrangement uses TRBV6-5 and TRBJ1-6, with D perhaps matching TRBD1 (5 bases). Germline V gene lookup returns CDR1 MNHEY and CDR2 SVGAGI. The CDR3 spans 13 residues. V gave up 3 bases and J gave up 7 bases, with 7 bases separating them. The CDR3 region is CASSYRGNSPLHF. Written as DNA, the CDR3 is TGTGCCAGCAGTTATCGGGGGAATTCACCCCTCCACTTT.

The CDR3 DNA follows: TGTGCCAGCAATGATCGCCCTAACTATGGCTACACCTTC. Residues: CASNDRPNYGYTF. The chain links TRBV6-6 to TRBJ1-2; D ambiguous. Per the germline V gene, CDR1 is MNHNY and CDR2 is SVGAGI (reference sequence). CDR3 size: 13 residues. Trimming removed 7 bases at V and 0 bases at J, with 9 bases between.

The CDR3 DNA reads TGTGCCAGCAGCTTAGGTGAGGGACTAGCGACCTGGGAGACCCAGTACTTC. Encoded protein: CASSLGEGLATWETQYF. The chain carries TRBV7-9 and TRBJ2-5, with 10 bases that match TRBD2. Germline CDR1 SEHNR, CDR2 FQNEAQ (reference sequence). The CDR3 is made up of 17 amino acids. V gave up 1 base and J gave up 5 bases; unmatched junction bases: 10.

This chain links TRBV7-9 with TRBJ2-2, with 11 bases lining up with TRBD2. This CDR3 is 18 amino acids long. The V segment lost 1 base and the J segment 5 bases; nucleotides outside the gene matches: 9. The germline V gene has CDR1 SEHNR and CDR2 FQNEAQ (reference sequence). This chain's CDR3 is CASSLGLGLAGPTGELFF. The CDR3 coding sequence is TGTGCCAGCAGCTTAGGTCTAGGACTAGCGGGTCCAACCGGGGAGCTGTTTTTT.

This clonotype was found a few times. The chain combines TRBV6-5 with TRBJ2-3; either TRBD1 or TRBD2 may supply D (6 bases each). V was cut by 8 bases and J by 0 bases, with 15 bases left in between. The CDR3 is 15 amino acids. Germline assignment: CDR1 MNHEY and CDR2 SVGAGI. The CDR3 sequence is CASGRGGFSTDTQYF. In DNA, the CDR3 is TGTGCCAGCGGGCGAGGGGGGTTCAGCACAGATACGCAGTATTTT.

V usage is TRBV4-2 and J usage is TRBJ2-3, with 11 bases that match TRBD2. The germline V gene has CDR1 LGHNA and CDR2 YNFKEQ. With V trimmed by 1 base and J by 6 bases, 6 bases remained unmatched. This CDR3 is 16 amino acids long. CDR3 in DNA: TGTGCCAGCAGCCAAGGACTAGCGGGAAATCGGGATACGCAGTATTTT. It codes for CASSQGLAGNRDTQYF.

The J gene is TRBJ2-7, the V gene TRBV20-1; TRBD2 matches at 8 bases. V lost 3 bases and J lost 5; bases outside the gene matches: 9. Germline values: CDR1 DFQATT, CDR2 SNEGSKA (reference sequence). This CDR3 has 14 residues. This chain's CDR3 is CSARRSGSEDEQYF. The CDR3 DNA follows: TGCAGTGCTAGGAGGAGCGGGAGTGAGGACGAGCAGTACTTC.

This clonotype has only a few counts. This chain uses TRBV20-1 with TRBJ2-2; D is unclear. Germline V gene sequence: CDR1 DFQATT, CDR2 SNEGSKA (reference sequence). The CDR3 totals 14 residues. V lost 3 bases to trimming and J lost 5 bases, with 13 bases between them. CDR3 DNA: TGCAGTGCTAGCCGGGTTGAAGGGACCGGGGAGCTGTTTTTT. It is translated as CSASRVEGTGELFF.

This sequence joins TRBV20-1 and TRBJ2-5; tentative D call: TRBD2 (6 bases). The CDR3 spans 10 residues. Germline CDR1 reads DFQATT; CDR2 reads SNEGSKA (reference sequence). V was shortened by 7 bases and J by 5 bases, with 8 bases between the two germline ends. In DNA form, the CDR3 reads TGCAGTGGGGACTCCGAGACCCAGTACTTC. This gives the protein CSGDSETQYF.

The chain uses TRBV20-1 and TRBJ1-4; a possible D gene is TRBD1 (5 bases). The CDR3 consists of 16 residues. The V end lost 0 bases, the J end lost 5 bases, and 16 bases lay between the germline ends. The germline gives CDR1 DFQATT, CDR2 SNEGSKA (reference sequence). In DNA, the CDR3 is TGCAGTGCTAGAGACCTGCAGGGCGATGGGAATGAAAAACTGTTTTTT. Its translation: CSARDLQGDGNEKLFF.

Concerning this clonotype itself: The conserved phenylalanine or tryptophan is not found at the CDR3 terminus, so this likely reflects a read error. J is TRBJ2-5 and V is TRBV10-3, with D perhaps matching TRBD2 (5 bases). The germline V gene encodes CDR1 ENHRY and CDR2 SYGVKD. Trimming cost V 0 bases and J 2 bases, with 7 bases left between them. This CDR3 is 14 amino acids long. The CDR3 protein is CAISESTRQETQYL. The CDR3 DNA reads as TGTGCCATCAGTGAGTCAACTAGGCAAGAGACCCAGTACCTC.

This clonotype was detected ten times or more. The J gene is TRBJ2-5, the V gene TRBV28; 7 bases align to TRBD1. The V gene's germline CDR1 is MDHEN and CDR2 SYDVKM. The CDR3 loop spans 12 amino acids. V shed 6 bases and J 5 bases; nucleotides not matched to a gene: 3. CDR3 nucleotide sequence: TGTGCCAGCAGCTTACAGGGGGAGACCCAGTACTTC. Residues: CASSLQGETQYF.